The clone carrying this TCR beta chain has a count of ten or more. The antigen remains unidentified. Time point reported: persistent/refractory GD, antithyroid drugs over 5 years with positive TRAb. TCR sequences were obtained from RNA taken from PBMCs. The sample comes from a study of regulatory T cells in long-lasting Graves disease. Study-level results: Persistent Graves' patients had lower TCR diversity than newly diagnosed ones.

Combining iRepertoire HTBI primers with Arm-PCR of CDR3 regions, the authors built TCR beta libraries. TCRdb re-called the multiplex PCR reads through MiXCR, storing one row per CDR3 protein. The top ten hold less than 25% of the sample, which has 300,000 to 500,000 distinct CDR3 sequences, less than 25% seen once. Germline V gene data show CDR1 as LGHDT and CDR2 as YNNKEL (reference sequence). The ends were cut back, 4 bases at V and 5 bases at J, with 15 bases in the middle. The CDR3 totals 16 residues. The V call is TRBV3-1, the J call TRBJ2-6; the D is unclear. The sample was peripheral blood mononuclear cells (PBMCs), taken when the disease was refractory, from a patient treated with antithyroid drugs. The sequence was collected from a female donor with Graves disease. The CDR3, as DNA: TGTGCCAGCAGCCTTAAAATGACCCGCCGGGCCAACGTCCTGACTTTC. It specifies CASSLKMTRRANVLTF. The full variable domain, with the rest looked up from reference TRBV3-1 and TRBJ2-6, is DTAVSQTPKYLVTQMGNDKSIKCEQNLGHDTMYWYKQDSKKFLKIMFSYNNKELIINETVPNRFSPKSPDKAHLNLHINSLELGDSAVYFCASSLKMTRRANVLTFGAGSRLTVL.